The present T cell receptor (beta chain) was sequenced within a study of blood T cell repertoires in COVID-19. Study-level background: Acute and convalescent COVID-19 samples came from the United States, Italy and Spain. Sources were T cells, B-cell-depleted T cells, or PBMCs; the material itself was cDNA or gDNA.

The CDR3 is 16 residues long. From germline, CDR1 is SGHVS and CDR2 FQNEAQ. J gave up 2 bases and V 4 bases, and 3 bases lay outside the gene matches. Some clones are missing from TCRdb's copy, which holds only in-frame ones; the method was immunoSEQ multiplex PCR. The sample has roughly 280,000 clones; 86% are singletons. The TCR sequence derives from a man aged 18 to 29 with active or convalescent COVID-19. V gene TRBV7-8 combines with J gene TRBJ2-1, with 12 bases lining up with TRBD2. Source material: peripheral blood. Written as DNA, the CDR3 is TGTGCCAGCAGCTCGGGACTAGCGGGCGCCTACAATGAGCAGTTCTTC. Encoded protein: CASSSGLAGAYNEQFF. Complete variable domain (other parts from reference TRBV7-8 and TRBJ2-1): GAGVSQSPRYKVAKRGQDVALRCDPISGHVSLFWYQQALGQGPEFLTYFQNEAQLDKSGLPSDRFFAERPEGSVSTLKIQRTQQEDSAVYLCASSSGLAGAYNEQFFGPGTRLTVL.